These 20 T cell receptor beta chains share one sample of origin, sequenced in a study of CD8 T cells in ankylosing spondylitis (dated by TCRdb to about 2017). Libraries were prepared through 5' RACE. TCRdb records Illumina HiSeq 2500 as the sequencer. TCRdb reworked the public reads: Q25 trimming with fastp, MiXCR clone assembly, productive beta chains retained. Each CDR3 protein appears once, grouped with its most common genes and DNA. In all, the sample holds 150,000 to 250,000 distinct CDR3 sequences, and around 13% of those were seen once. The ten biggest clones cover more than 15% of the sample. The sequenced sample consisted of blood, either unsorted or a sorted T cell fraction (not recorded which). All receptors come from a male donor with ankylosing spondylitis or in good health (not recorded which).

This clonotype was seen a few times. The chain has TRBV2 and TRBJ2-2, with 7 bases identical to TRBD2. Germline assignment: CDR1 SNHLY and CDR2 FYNNEI. V gave up 7 bases and J gave up 4 bases; unmatched junction bases: 21. This CDR3 is built from 19 residues. The CDR3 here is CASTDGLVITLSLTGELFF. The CDR3 DNA reads TGTGCCAGCACCGATGGACTAGTCATCACGCTGTCTCTCACCGGGGAGCTGTTTTTT.

V gene TRBV18 combines with J gene TRBJ2-1, with a possible D match to TRBD2 (5 bases). The CDR3 is 15 residues long. Trimming cost V 6 bases and J 5 bases, with 17 bases left between them. The germline V gene has CDR1 KGHSH and CDR2 LQKENI. The CDR3 sequence is CASSHERGLHNEQFF. The DNA of the CDR3 is TGTGCCAGCTCTCACGAGAGAGGACTTCACAATGAGCAGTTCTTC.

The chain combines TRBV14 with TRBJ2-3; D is ambiguous. Germline CDR1 and CDR2: SGHDN and FVKESK. CDR3 length: 14 amino acids. The germline V and J ends were trimmed by 0 bases and 5 bases, with 9 bases remaining between them. The CDR3 is CASSQDFQLDTQYF. In DNA, the CDR3 is TGTGCCAGCAGCCAAGATTTCCAGCTAGATACGCAGTATTTT.

In its sample, this clonotype was seen a few times. This chain links TRBV5-6 with TRBJ2-7; unclear D gene. Germline lookup yields CDR1 SGHDT and CDR2 YYEEEE. Trimming removed 1 base at V and 4 bases at J, with 6 bases between. The CDR3 is 12 residues long. The CDR3 loop reads CASSLTVYEQYF. As DNA, the CDR3 is TGTGCCAGCAGCTTGACAGTATACGAGCAGTACTTC.

This clonotype was counted between two and nine times. The DNA of the CDR3 is TGTGCCAGCGGGGGGACAGGGTCCTACGAGCAGTACTTC. It yields the protein CASGGTGSYEQYF. This chain links TRBV2 with TRBJ2-7; 9 bases match TRBD1. The CDR3 extends over 13 amino acids. The V segment lost 8 bases and the J segment 1 base; nucleotides outside the gene matches: 3. Germline loops: CDR1 SNHLY, CDR2 FYNNEI.

The table lists this clonotype with a count of one. The chain combines TRBV7-8 with TRBJ2-3; D call uncertain. The CDR3 extends over 14 amino acids. V was cut by 5 bases and J by 4 bases, with 13 bases left in between. Germline V gene data show CDR1 as SGHVS and CDR2 as FQNEAQ. CDR3 nucleotides: TGTGCCAGCAGCCCCCTTCGGTTCCCAGATACGCAGTATTTT. Its protein is CASSPLRFPDTQYF.

The V gene is TRBV11-2, the J gene TRBJ2-7; 14 nucleotides line up with TRBD2. The V and J ends lost 5 bases and 3 bases, in that order; junction bases with no gene match: 9. This CDR3 is 17 amino acids long. Per germline, CDR1 SGHAT and CDR2 FQNNGV. CDR3 loop: CASSPGGLAGGVYEQYF. CDR3 DNA sequence: TGTGCCAGCAGCCCAGGAGGACTAGCGGGAGGAGTCTACGAGCAGTACTTC. Based on the CDR3 plus reference TRBV11-2 and TRBJ2-7, the full variable domain is EAGVAQSPRYKIIEKRQSVAFWCNPISGHATLYWYQQILGQGPKLLIQFQNNGVVDDSQLPKDRFSAERLKGVDSTLKIQPAKLEDSAVYLCASSPGGLAGGVYEQYFGPGTRLTVT.

This clonotype was observed a handful of times. This rearrangement joins TRBV24-1 to TRBJ2-7; D remains unclear. The CDR3 runs 12 residues. Per germline, CDR1 KGHDR and CDR2 SFDVKD. V lost 3 bases and J lost 3, with 5 bases in between. The CDR3 bases are TGTGCCACCAGTGATCCAATCTACGAGCAGTACTTC. Amino acids: CATSDPIYEQYF.

This chain links TRBV19 with TRBJ1-5; 9 bases map to TRBD1. This CDR3 has 16 amino acids. Per germline, CDR1 LNHDA and CDR2 SQIVND (reference sequence). V was clipped by 6 bases and J by 8 bases; unmatched bases: 14. DNA of the CDR3: TGTGCCAGTAGATCTACAAACAGGGGGCGGATTGAGCCCCAGCATTTT. Translating gives CASRSTNRGRIEPQHF.

This clonotype was observed a handful of times. The chain carries TRBV5-1 and TRBJ2-7, with TRBD1 identical over 8 bases. The germline V gene encodes CDR1 SGHRS and CDR2 YFSETQ. This CDR3 is 14 amino acids long. After removal of 0 bases from V and 5 bases from J, the junction contained 4 bases not matched to a gene. The CDR3 DNA reads as TGCGCCAGCAGCTTGGCCGACAGGGGCGACGAGCAGTACTTC. Its translation is CASSLADRGDEQYF.

This chain uses TRBV15 with TRBJ2-7, with 11 bases lining up with TRBD2. This CDR3 region has 16 residues. Germline V gives CDR1 LNHNV, CDR2 YYDKDF (reference sequence). J lost 3 bases, V lost 8 bases, and 12 bases had no gene match. The DNA of the CDR3 is TGTGCCACCTCGAAAGGACTAGCGGGCTTAAACTACGAGCAGTACTTC. As protein: CATSKGLAGLNYEQYF.

This chain uses TRBV7-9 with TRBJ2-5; D is unresolved. CDR3 length: 14 amino acids. CDR1 and CDR2 (germline): SEHNR, FQNEAQ (reference sequence). Trimming took off 1 base at V and 4 bases at J, with 10 bases between the two ends. CDR3: CASSLDALRETQYF. As DNA, the CDR3 is TGTGCCAGCAGCTTAGACGCCCTGAGAGAGACCCAGTACTTC.

The chain is built from TRBV11-2 and TRBJ1-2, with 7 bases identical to TRBD1. Germline V CDR1 and CDR2: SGHAT, FQNNGV. Trimming took 4 bases from V and 5 from J; bases not matched to a gene: 10. This CDR3 has 15 residues. The CDR3 bases are TGTGCCAGCAGCTCTCCCCGGGACAGTTCGTATGGCTACACCTTC. This translates into CASSSPRDSSYGYTF.

Only a few counts were recorded for this clonotype. V and J are TRBV2 and TRBJ2-3; TRBD1 agrees at 7 bases. Germline V gene lookup returns CDR1 SNHLY and CDR2 FYNNEI. This CDR3 has 15 residues. V trimming: 8 bases; J trimming: 0 bases; junction bases outside the gene matches: 8. The CDR3, as DNA: TGTGCCAGCGGGGTTGGGACAGCTAGCACAGATACGCAGTATTTT. It yields the protein CASGVGTASTDTQYF.

This clonotype came up a few times. The chain combines TRBV5-5 with TRBJ1-2; weak D call: TRBD1 (6 bases). Trimming took off 4 bases at V and 4 bases at J, with 14 bases between the two ends. This CDR3 region has 14 residues. The germline CDR1 and CDR2 sequences are SGHKS and YYEKEE (reference sequence). The CDR3 reads CASSLQGSAYGYTF. Here the CDR3 DNA reads TGTGCCAGCAGCCTACAGGGTTCTGCCTATGGCTACACCTTC.

This clonotype was detected only a few times. J is TRBJ2-2 and V is TRBV6-4, with TRBD2 identical over 9 bases. Germline CDR1 reads MRHNA; CDR2 reads SNTAGT. Germline trimming cut 0 bases from V and 4 bases from J; bases unmatched to any gene: 3. The CDR3 is 16 residues long. The CDR3 sequence is CASSDSGGRATGELFF. For the CDR3, the DNA is TGTGCCAGCAGTGACTCCGGCGGGAGGGCCACCGGGGAGCTGTTTTTT.

This clonotype was detected a few times. The V call is TRBV2, the J call TRBJ1-2; possibly TRBD1 for D (5 bases). There are 16 residues in the CDR3. Germline V gene sequence: CDR1 SNHLY, CDR2 FYNNEI. The V and J ends lost 4 bases and 1 base respectively, with 16 bases between them. The CDR3 region is CASSGQPGEINYGYTF. In DNA form, the CDR3 reads TGTGCCAGCAGTGGCCAGCCGGGGGAGATTAACTATGGCTACACCTTC.

Points on this clonotype: One end of the junction fails to match germline, which may point to a read error. The chain employs TRBV10-3 and TRBJ1-1, with D uncertain. The CDR3 sequence is 14 residues long. The germline V gene has CDR1 ENHRY and CDR2 SYGVKD. The CDR3 loop is CAIRESRLNTEAFF. The CDR3 nucleotides read TGTGCCATCAGGGAGTCCCGTCTCAACACTGAAGCTTTCTTT.

This clonotype has a count of ten or more. The V and J genes are TRBV12-3 or TRBV12-4 and TRBJ2-2; tentatively, D is TRBD1 or TRBD2 (5 bases each). There are 14 residues in the CDR3. Trimming pared 5 bases from V and 6 bases from J, leaving 13 bases between. The CDR3 DNA follows: TGTGCCAGCAGTCTCGGGACCGGCCCCGGGGAGCTGTTTTTT. Its translation: CASSLGTGPGELFF.

This CDR3 reads CATADSNSYNEQFF. The CDR3 DNA follows: TGTGCCACTGCGGACTCGAACTCCTACAATGAGCAGTTCTTC. The chain joins TRBV2 to TRBJ2-1; D possibly corresponds to TRBD2 (5 bases). CDR1 and CDR2 from the germline V gene are SNHLY and FYNNEI. CDR3 length: 14 amino acids. Trimming removed 10 bases at V and 0 bases at J, with 13 bases between.